Presented here are 5 T cell receptor beta chains from one specimen sequenced in a study of radiation and T cells in renal cell carcinoma. Indicated time point: baseline pretreatment blood. The treatment: 15 Gy SBRT to primary tumor, nephrectomy 4 weeks later. This table comes from immunoSEQ multiplex PCR, and its TCRdb copy is limited to in-frame clones, with some not included. The sample holds 140,000 to 150,000 clones, roughly nine tenths seen once. This material consisted of blood, taken from a patient whose treatment included radiotherapy and nephrectomy. The receptor set was obtained from a woman aged 70 to 79 with renal cell carcinoma.

The J gene is TRBJ1-6, the V gene TRBV7-9; D not resolved. CDR3 length: 13 amino acids. Germline assignment: CDR1 SEHNR and CDR2 FQNEAQ (reference sequence). V was clipped by 4 bases and J by 7 bases, with 8 bases between them. CDR3 sequence reads: CASSSNRNSPLHF. As DNA, the CDR3 is TGTGCCAGCAGCTCGAACAGAAATTCACCCCTCCACTTT.

The chain combines TRBV4-3 with TRBJ2-7; D remains ambiguous. Germline CDR1 LGHNA, CDR2 YSLEER. CDR3 length equals 14 residues. The V end lost 0 bases, the J end lost 2 bases, and 8 bases lay between the germline ends. DNA for the CDR3: TGCGCCAGCAGCCAAGATAGAGGTCCCTACGAGCAGTACTTC. This translates into CASSQDRGPYEQYF.

In this sample, this clone turned up once. The rearrangement joins TRBV5-1 to TRBJ1-1; D might be TRBD1 (6 bases). The CDR3 sequence is 17 residues long. The V gene's germline CDR1 is SGHRS and CDR2 YFSETQ. The ends were cut back, 1 base at V and 1 base at J, with 17 bases in the middle. The CDR3 sequence: CASSLQSTGTTNTEAFF. Written as DNA, the CDR3 is TGCGCCAGCAGCTTGCAAAGTACCGGGACAACGAACACTGAAGCTTTCTTT. The full variable domain, completed using reference TRBV5-1 and TRBJ1-1, is KAGVTQTPRYLIKTRGQQVTLSCSPISGHRSVSWYQQTPGQGLQFLFEYFSETQRNKGNFPGRFSGRQFSNSRSEMNVSTLELGDSALYLCASSLQSTGTTNTEAFFGQGTRLTVV.

The chain employs TRBV4-1 and TRBJ2-5; TRBD2 agrees at 10 bases. Germline V CDR1 and CDR2: MGHRA, YSYEKL. The length of the CDR3 is 15 residues. J was trimmed by 5 bases and V by 4 bases; bases with no gene match: 7. This chain's CDR3 is CASSPQLAGRETQYF. CDR3 DNA sequence: TGCGCCAGCAGCCCTCAACTAGCGGGGAGGGAGACCCAGTACTTC.

The chain has TRBV9 and TRBJ2-1; D could derive from TRBD1 or TRBD2 (5 bases each). Trimming removed 3 bases at V and 4 bases at J, with 23 bases between. CDR3 length: 18 residues. Germline CDR1 SGDLS, CDR2 YYNGEE. CDR3 sequence reads: CASSAQTPTGTKYNEQFF. Here the CDR3 DNA reads TGTGCCAGCAGCGCCCAAACCCCCACCGGGACCAAGTACAATGAGCAGTTCTTC.